This TCR beta chain was documented in a study of blood T cell repertoires in COVID-19. Study-level information: Recovery among Cohort 3 donors was established by two negative PCRs, clearance, or symptom resolution. There were acute and convalescent COVID-19 samples, and they came from the United States, Italy and Spain.

This CDR3 comprises 18 residues. Unmatched junction bases numbered 15, after V lost 7 bases and J lost 0 bases. Generated by immunoSEQ multiplex PCR, the TCRdb table keeps only in-frame clones and is missing some. The data hold 250,000 to 300,000 clones, with 88% observed a single time. Individuals drawn from under 30 US areas were roughly 18 to 95 years old. Cohort allocation depended upon clinical history that participants reported. The clonotype was recovered from a woman aged 60-75 years in a cohort exposed to, infected with or recovered from COVID-19 (not recorded which). Sequenced input: PBMCs or T cells enriched from blood (not recorded which). The genes are TRBV6-7 and TRBJ1-5, with 7 bases aligning to TRBD1. TRBV6-7 has ORF status, its function being uncertain. In DNA form, the CDR3 reads TGTGCCAGCATGGGTGAAACAGGGGAGCAAGGTAGCAATCAGCCCCAGCATTTT. Translation gives CASMGETGEQGSNQPQHF.